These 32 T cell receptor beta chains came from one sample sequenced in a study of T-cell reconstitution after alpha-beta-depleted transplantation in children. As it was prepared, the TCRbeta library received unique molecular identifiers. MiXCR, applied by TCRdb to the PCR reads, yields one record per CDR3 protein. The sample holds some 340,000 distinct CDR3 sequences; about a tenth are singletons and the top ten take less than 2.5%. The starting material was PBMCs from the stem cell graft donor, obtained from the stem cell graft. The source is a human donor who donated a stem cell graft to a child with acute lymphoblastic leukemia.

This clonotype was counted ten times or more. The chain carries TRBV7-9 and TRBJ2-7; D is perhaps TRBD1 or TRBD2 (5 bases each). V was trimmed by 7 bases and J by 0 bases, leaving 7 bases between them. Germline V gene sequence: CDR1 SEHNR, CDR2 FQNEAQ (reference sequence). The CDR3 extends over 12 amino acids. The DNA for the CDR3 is TGTGCCAGCAATGGGGGCTCCTACGAGCAGTACTTC. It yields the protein CASNGGSYEQYF.

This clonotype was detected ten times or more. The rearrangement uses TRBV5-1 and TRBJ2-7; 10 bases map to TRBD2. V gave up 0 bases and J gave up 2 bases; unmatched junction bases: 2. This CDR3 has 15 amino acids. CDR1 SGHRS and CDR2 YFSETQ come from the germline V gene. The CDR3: CASSLGLAGTYEQYF. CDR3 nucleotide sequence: TGCGCCAGCAGCTTGGGACTAGCGGGTACCTACGAGCAGTACTTC.

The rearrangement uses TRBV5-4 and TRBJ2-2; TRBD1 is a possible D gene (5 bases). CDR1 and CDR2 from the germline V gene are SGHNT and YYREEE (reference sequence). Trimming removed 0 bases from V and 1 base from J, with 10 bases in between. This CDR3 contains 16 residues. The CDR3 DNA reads TGTGCCAGCAGCTTGGTTTGGACAAGGAACACCGGGGAGCTGTTTTTT. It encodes CASSLVWTRNTGELFF.

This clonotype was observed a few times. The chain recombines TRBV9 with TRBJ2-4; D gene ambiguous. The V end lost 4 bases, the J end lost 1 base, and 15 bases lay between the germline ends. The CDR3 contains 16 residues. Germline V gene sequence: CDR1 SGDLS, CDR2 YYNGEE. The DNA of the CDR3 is TGTGCCAGCAGCCCCGCTCTGGCAGAGGCCAAAAACATTCAGTACTTC. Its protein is CASSPALAEAKNIQYF.

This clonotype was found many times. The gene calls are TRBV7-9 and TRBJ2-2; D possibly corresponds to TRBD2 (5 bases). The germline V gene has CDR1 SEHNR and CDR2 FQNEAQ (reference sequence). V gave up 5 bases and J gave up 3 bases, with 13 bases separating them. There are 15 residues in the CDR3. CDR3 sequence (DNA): TGTGCCAGCAGCGTAGGCTGGCGGGACACCGGGGAGCTGTTTTTT. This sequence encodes CASSVGWRDTGELFF. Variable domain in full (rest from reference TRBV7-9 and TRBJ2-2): DTGVSQNPRHKITKRGQNVTFRCDPISEHNRLYWYRQTLGQGPEFLTYFQNEAQLEKSRLLSDRFSAERPKGSFSTLEIQRTEQGDSAMYLCASSVGWRDTGELFFGEGSRLTVL.

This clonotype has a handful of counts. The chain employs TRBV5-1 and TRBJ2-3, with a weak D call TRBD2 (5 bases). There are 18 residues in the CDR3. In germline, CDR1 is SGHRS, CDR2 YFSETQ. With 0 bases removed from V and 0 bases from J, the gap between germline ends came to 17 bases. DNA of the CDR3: TGCGCCAGCAGCTTGGGGTCGTCGGCGGACTCTAGCACAGATACGCAGTATTTT. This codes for CASSLGSSADSSTDTQYF.

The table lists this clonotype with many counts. The CDR3: CSASRHSKETQYF. The CDR3 DNA reads as TGCAGTGCTAGTCGGCACTCCAAAGAGACCCAGTACTTC. This rearrangement joins TRBV20-1 to TRBJ2-5, with D uncertain. V shed 3 bases and J shed 3 bases, with 11 bases lying between them. Germline V gene data show CDR1 as DFQATT and CDR2 as SNEGSKA (reference sequence). This CDR3 comprises 13 residues.

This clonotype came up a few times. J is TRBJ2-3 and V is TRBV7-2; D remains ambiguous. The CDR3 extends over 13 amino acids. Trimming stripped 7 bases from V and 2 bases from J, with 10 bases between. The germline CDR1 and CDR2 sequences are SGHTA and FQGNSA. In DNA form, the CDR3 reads TGTGCCAGCACCCCACCCTCCACAGATACGCAGTATTTT. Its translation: CASTPPSTDTQYF. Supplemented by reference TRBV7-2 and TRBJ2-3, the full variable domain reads GAGVSQSPSNKVTEKGKDVELRCDPISGHTALYWYRQSLGQGLEFLIYFQGNSAPDKSGLPSDRFSAERTGGSVSTLTIQRTQQEDSAVYLCASTPPSTDTQYFGPGTRLTVL.

The CDR3 region has the DNA TGTGCCAGCAGCCCTGGGGGTGGGGGCTACGAGCAGTACTTC. Its translation: CASSPGGGGYEQYF. The rearrangement links TRBV9 to TRBJ2-7; D possibly uses TRBD1 or TRBD2 (5 bases each). This CDR3 has 14 residues. Trimming took 4 bases from V and 3 from J, leaving 14 bases between them. Germline loops: CDR1 SGDLS, CDR2 YYNGEE.

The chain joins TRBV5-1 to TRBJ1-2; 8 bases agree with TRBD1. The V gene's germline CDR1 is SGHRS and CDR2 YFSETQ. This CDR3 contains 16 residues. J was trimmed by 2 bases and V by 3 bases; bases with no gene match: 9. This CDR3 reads CASSWKTGASNYGYTF. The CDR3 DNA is TGCGCCAGCAGCTGGAAGACAGGGGCGTCAAACTATGGCTACACCTTC. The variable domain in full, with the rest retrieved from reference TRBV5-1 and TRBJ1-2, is KAGVTQTPRYLIKTRGQQVTLSCSPISGHRSVSWYQQTPGQGLQFLFEYFSETQRNKGNFPGRFSGRQFSNSRSEMNVSTLELGDSALYLCASSWKTGASNYGYTFGSGTRLTVV.

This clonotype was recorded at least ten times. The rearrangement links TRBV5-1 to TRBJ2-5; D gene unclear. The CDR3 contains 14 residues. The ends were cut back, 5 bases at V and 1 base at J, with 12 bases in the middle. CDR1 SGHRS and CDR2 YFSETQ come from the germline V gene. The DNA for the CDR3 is TGCGCCAGCAGTAGTAGCACCCCCCAAGAGACCCAGTACTTC. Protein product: CASSSSTPQETQYF.

The CDR3 here is CSARDFLTPGTQYF. CDR3 nucleotides: TGCAGTGCTAGAGATTTTCTTACACCTGGGACCCAGTACTTC. The chain couples TRBV20-1 to TRBJ2-5; D unclear. In germline, CDR1 is DFQATT, CDR2 SNEGSKA (reference sequence). The CDR3 runs to 14 residues. Trimming cost V 0 bases and J 7 bases, with 15 bases left between them.

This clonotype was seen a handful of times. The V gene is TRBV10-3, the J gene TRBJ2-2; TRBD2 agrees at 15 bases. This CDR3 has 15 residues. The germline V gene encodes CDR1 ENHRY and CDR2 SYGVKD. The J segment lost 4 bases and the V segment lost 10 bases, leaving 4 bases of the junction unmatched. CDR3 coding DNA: TGTGCCACAACGGGACTAGCGGGAGGCACCGGGGAGCTGTTTTTT. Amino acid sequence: CATTGLAGGTGELFF.

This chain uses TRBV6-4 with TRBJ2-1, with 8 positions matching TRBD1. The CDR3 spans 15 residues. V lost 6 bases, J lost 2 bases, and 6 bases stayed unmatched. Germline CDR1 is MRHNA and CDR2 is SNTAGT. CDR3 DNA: TGTGCCAGCAGCCAGACAGGGGACCCCTACAATGAGCAGTTCTTC. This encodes CASSQTGDPYNEQFF.

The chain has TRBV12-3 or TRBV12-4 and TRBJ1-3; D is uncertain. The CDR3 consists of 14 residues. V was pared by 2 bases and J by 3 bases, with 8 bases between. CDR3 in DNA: TGTGCCAGCAGTTTACGGGTCGGTGGAAACACCATATATTTT. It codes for CASSLRVGGNTIYF.

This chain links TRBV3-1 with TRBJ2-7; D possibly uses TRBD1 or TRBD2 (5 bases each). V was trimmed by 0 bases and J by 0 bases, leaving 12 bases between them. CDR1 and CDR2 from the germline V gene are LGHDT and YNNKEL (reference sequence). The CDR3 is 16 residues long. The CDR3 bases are TGTGCCAGCAGCCAAGATCGGGACGGACGCTCCTACGAGCAGTACTTC. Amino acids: CASSQDRDGRSYEQYF.

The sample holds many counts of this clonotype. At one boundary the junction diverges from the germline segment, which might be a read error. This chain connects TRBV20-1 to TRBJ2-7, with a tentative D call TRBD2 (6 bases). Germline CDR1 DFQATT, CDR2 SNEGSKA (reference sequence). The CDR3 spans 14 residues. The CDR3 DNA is TGCAGTGCGAGAGCCGGGACTGATGCCTACGAGCAGTACTTC. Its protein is CSARAGTDAYEQYF.

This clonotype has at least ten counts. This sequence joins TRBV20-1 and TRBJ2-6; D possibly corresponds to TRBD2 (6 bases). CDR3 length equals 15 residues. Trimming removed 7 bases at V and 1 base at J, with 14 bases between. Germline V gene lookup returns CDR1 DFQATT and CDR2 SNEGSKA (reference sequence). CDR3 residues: CSVSVAGSGANVLTF. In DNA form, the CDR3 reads TGCAGTGTTTCTGTCGCGGGGTCTGGGGCCAACGTCCTGACTTTC.

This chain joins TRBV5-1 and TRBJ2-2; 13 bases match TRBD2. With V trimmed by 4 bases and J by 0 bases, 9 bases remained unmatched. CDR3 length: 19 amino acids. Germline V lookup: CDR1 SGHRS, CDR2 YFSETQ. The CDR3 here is CASSPRLAGGIANTGELFF. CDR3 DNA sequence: TGCGCCAGCAGCCCGAGACTAGCGGGGGGAATCGCGAACACCGGGGAGCTGTTTTTT.

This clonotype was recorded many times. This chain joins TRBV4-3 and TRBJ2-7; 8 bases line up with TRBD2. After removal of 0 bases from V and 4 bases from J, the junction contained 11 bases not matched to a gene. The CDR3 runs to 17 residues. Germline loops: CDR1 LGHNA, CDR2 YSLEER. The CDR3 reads CASSQDYASGFRYEQYF. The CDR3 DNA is TGCGCCAGCAGCCAAGATTACGCTAGCGGGTTCAGATACGAGCAGTACTTC.

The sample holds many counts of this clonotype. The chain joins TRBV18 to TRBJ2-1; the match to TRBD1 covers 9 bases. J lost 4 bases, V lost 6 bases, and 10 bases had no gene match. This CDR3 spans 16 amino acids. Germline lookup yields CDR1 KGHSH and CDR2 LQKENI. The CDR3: CASSGRDREDYNEQFF. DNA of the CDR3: TGTGCCAGCTCGGGGCGGGACAGGGAAGATTACAATGAGCAGTTCTTC.

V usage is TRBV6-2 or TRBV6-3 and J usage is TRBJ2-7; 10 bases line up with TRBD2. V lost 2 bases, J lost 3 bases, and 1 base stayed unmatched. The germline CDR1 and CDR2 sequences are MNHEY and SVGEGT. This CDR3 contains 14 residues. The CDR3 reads CASSYASGSYEQYF. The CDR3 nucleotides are TGTGCCAGCAGTTACGCTAGCGGGAGCTACGAGCAGTACTTC.

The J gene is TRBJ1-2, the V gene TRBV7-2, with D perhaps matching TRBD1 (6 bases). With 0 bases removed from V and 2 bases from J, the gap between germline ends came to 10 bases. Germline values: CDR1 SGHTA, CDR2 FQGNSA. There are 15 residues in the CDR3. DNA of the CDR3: TGTGCCAGCAGCTTAGCCCCACAGGGAAACTATGGCTACACCTTC. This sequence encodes CASSLAPQGNYGYTF.

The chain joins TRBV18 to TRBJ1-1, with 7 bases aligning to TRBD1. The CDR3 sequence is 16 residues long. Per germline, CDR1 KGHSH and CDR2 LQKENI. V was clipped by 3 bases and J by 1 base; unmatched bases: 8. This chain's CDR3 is CASSPLKGATNTEAFF. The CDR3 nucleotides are TGTGCCAGCTCACCCCTGAAGGGGGCTACGAACACTGAAGCTTTCTTT.

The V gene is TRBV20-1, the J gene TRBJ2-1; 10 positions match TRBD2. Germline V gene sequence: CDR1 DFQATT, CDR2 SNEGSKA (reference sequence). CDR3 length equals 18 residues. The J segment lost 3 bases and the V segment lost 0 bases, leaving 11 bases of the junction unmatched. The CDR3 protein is CSARDRGLAGVVYNEQFF. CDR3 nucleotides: TGCAGTGCTAGAGATCGCGGGCTAGCGGGAGTTGTCTACAATGAGCAGTTCTTC.

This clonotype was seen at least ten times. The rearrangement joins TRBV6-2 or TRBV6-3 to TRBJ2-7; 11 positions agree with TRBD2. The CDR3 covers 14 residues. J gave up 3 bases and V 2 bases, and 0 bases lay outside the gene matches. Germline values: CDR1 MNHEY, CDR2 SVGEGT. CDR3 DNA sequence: TGTGCCAGCAGTTACGGGACTAGCGGCTACGAGCAGTACTTC. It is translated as CASSYGTSGYEQYF.

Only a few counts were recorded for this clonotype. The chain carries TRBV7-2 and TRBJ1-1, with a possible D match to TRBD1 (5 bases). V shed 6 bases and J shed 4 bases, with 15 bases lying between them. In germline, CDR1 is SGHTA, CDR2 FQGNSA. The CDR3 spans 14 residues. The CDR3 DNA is TGTGCCAGCAGTTATCAGGGAATGGTCACTGAAGCTTTCTTT. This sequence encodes CASSYQGMVTEAFF.

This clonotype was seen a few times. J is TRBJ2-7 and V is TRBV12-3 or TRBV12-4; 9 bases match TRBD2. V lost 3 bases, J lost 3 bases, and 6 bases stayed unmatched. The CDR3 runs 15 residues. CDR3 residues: CASSFSASGNYEQYF. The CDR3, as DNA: TGTGCCAGCAGTTTCTCGGCTAGCGGGAACTACGAGCAGTACTTC.

The DNA for the CDR3 is TGTGCCATCAGTGACCCGACTAGCCCCGGCACAGATACGCAGTATTTT. Protein product: CAISDPTSPGTDTQYF. The gene calls are TRBV10-3 and TRBJ2-3; TRBD2 agrees at 7 bases. This CDR3 spans 16 amino acids. Germline V gene data show CDR1 as ENHRY and CDR2 as SYGVKD. The V segment lost 3 bases and the J segment 1 base; nucleotides outside the gene matches: 7.

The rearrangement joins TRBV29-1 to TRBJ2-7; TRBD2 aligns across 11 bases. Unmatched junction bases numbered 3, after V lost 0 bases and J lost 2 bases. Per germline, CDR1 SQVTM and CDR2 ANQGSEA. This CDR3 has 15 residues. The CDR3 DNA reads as TGCAGCGTTGAAGAGGGGACTAGCGGCGCCTACGAGCAGTACTTC. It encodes CSVEEGTSGAYEQYF.

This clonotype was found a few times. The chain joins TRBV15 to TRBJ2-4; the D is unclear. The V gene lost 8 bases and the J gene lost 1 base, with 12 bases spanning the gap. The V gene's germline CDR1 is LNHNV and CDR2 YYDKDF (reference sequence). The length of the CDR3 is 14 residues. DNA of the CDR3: TGTGCCACCCTCGTCGGCGGCGCCAAAAACATTCAGTACTTC. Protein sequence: CATLVGGAKNIQYF.

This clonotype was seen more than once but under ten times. CDR3: CASSVRLAEADTQYF. In nucleotides, the CDR3 is TGTGCCAGCAGCGTAAGACTAGCGGAGGCAGATACGCAGTATTTT. This chain connects TRBV9 to TRBJ2-3; the match to TRBD2 covers 9 bases. The CDR3 is made up of 15 amino acids. The J segment lost 4 bases and the V segment lost 1 base, leaving 4 bases of the junction unmatched. In germline, CDR1 is SGDLS, CDR2 YYNGEE.